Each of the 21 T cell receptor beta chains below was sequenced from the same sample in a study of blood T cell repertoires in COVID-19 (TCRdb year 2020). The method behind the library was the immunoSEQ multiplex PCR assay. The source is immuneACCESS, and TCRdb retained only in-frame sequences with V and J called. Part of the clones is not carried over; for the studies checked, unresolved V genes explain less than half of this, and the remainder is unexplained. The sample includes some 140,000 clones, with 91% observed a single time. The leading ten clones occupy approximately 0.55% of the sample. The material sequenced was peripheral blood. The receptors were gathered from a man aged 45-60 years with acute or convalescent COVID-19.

For the CDR3, the DNA is TGTGCCAGCAGCACCAGCGGGATAGAATTCCGGGAGCAGTTCTTC. It specifies CASSTSGIEFREQFF. The chain is built from TRBV7-3 and TRBJ2-1, with TRBD2 identical over 7 bases. The CDR3 has 15 residues. The V gene's germline CDR1 is SGHTA and CDR2 FQGTGA. The trim removed 5 bases at V and 10 bases at J, leaving 14 bases unmatched.

The CDR3 here is CASSYSVEGISNTIYF. For the CDR3, the DNA is TGTGCCAGCAGTTACTCGGTGGAGGGAATATCAAACACCATATATTTT. The chain has TRBV6-5 and TRBJ1-3, with D unresolved. Trimming removed 0 bases from V and 6 bases from J, with 15 bases in between. Germline CDR1 MNHEY, CDR2 SVGAGI. The CDR3 length is 16 residues.

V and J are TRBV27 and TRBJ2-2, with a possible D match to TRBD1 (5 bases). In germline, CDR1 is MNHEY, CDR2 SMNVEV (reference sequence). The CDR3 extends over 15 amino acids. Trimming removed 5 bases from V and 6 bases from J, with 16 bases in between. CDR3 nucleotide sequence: TGTGCCAGCAGTGTAGGGGCAGGGCTTCCCGGGGAGCTGTTTTTT. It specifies CASSVGAGLPGELFF.

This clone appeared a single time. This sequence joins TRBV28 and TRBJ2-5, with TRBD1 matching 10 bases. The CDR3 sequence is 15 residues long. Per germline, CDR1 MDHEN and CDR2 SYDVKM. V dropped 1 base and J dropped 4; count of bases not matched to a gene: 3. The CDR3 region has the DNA TGTGCCAGCAGTTTATTCGGGACAGGGGTAGAGACCCAGTACTTC. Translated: CASSLFGTGVETQYF.

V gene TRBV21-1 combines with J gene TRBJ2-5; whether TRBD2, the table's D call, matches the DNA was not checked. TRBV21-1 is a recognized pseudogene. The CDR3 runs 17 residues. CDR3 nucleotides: TGTGCCAGCAGCCCCCTGGGGCTGACTAGCGGCCAAGAGACCCAGTACTTC. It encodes CASSPLGLTSGQETQYF.

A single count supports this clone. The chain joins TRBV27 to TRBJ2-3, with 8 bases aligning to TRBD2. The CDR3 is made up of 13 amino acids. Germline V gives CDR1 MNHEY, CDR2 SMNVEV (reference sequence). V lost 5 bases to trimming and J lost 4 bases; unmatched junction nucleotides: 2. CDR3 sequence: CASSGLAADTQYF. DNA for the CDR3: TGTGCCAGCAGTGGACTAGCTGCAGATACGCAGTATTTT.

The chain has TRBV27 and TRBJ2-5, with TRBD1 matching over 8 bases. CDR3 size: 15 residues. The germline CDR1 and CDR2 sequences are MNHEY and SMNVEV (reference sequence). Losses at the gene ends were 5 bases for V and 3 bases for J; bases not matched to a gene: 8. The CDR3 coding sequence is TGTGCCAGCAGTCCAATCCCGGGACAGGAAGAGACCCAGTACTTC. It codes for CASSPIPGQEETQYF.

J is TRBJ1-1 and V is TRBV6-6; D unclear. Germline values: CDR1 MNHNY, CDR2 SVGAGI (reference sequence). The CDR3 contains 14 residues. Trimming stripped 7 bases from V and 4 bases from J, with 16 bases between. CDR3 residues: CASTEGRVRTEAFF. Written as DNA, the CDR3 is TGTGCCAGCACCGAGGGAAGGGTTCGCACTGAAGCTTTCTTT.

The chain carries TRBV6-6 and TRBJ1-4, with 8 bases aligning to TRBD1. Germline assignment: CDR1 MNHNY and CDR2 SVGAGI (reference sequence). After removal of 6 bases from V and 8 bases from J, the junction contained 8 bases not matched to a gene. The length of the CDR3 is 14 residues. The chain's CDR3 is CASSFGQGGEKLFF. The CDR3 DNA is TGTGCCAGCAGCTTCGGACAGGGAGGGGAAAAACTGTTTTTT.

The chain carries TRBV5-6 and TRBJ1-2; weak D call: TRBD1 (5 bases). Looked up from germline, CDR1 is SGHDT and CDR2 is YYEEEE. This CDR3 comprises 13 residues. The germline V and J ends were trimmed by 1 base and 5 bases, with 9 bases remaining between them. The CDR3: CASSLPGKYGYTF. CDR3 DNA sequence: TGTGCCAGCAGCTTGCCAGGGAAGTATGGCTACACCTTC.

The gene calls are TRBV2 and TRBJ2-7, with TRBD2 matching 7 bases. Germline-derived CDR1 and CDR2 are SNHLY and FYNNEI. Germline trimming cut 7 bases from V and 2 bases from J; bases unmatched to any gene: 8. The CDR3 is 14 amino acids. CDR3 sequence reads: CASKAGKRPYEQYF. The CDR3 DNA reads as TGTGCCAGCAAAGCGGGAAAACGGCCCTACGAGCAGTACTTC.

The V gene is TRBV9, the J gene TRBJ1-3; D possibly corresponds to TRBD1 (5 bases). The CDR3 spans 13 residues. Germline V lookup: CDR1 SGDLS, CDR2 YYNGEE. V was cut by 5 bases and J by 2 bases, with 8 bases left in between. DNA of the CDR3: TGTGCCAGCAGATTACAGGCTGGAAACACCATATATTTT. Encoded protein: CASRLQAGNTIYF. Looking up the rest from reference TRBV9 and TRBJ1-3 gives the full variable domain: DSGVTQTPKHLITATGQRVTLRCSPRSGDLSVYWYQQSLDQGLQFLIQYYNGEERAKGNILERFSAQQFPDLHSELNLSSLELGDSALYFCASRLQAGNTIYFGEGSWLTVV.

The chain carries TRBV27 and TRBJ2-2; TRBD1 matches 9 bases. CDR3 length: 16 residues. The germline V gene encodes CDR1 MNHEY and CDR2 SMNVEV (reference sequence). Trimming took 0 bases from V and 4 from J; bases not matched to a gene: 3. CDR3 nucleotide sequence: TGTGCCAGCAGTTTATCTGGACAGGGGTTCACCGGGGAGCTGTTTTTT. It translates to CASSLSGQGFTGELFF.

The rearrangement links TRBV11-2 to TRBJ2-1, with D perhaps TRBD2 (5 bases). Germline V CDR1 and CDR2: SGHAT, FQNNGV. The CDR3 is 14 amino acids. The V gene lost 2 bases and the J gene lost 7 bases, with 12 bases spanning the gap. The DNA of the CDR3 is TGTGCCAGCAGCTTATTGCCTAGCCCGAATGAGCAGTTCTTC. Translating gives CASSLLPSPNEQFF.

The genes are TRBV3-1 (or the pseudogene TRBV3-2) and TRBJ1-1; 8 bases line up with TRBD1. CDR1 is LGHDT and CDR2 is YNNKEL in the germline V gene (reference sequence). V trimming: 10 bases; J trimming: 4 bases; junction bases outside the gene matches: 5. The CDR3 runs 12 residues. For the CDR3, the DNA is TGTGCCACCCAGGGGGCGTCCACTGAAGCTTTCTTT. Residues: CATQGASTEAFF.

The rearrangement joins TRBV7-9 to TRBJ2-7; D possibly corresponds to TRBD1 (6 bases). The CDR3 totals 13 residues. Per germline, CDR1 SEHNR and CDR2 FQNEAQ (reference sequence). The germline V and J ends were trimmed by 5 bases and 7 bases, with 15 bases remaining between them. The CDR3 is CASSQQGSNEQYV. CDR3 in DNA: TGTGCCAGCAGCCAGCAGGGGTCTAATGAGCAGTACGTC.

CDR3 loop: CASSLVTGVNQPQHF. The DNA of the CDR3 is TGTGCCAGCAGCTTAGTTACAGGAGTGAATCAGCCCCAGCATTTT. V gene TRBV7-2 combines with J gene TRBJ1-5; maybe TRBD1 (5 bases). The CDR3 spans 15 residues. The ends were cut back, 1 base at V and 4 bases at J, with 11 bases in the middle. Germline assignment: CDR1 SGHTA and CDR2 FQGNSA.

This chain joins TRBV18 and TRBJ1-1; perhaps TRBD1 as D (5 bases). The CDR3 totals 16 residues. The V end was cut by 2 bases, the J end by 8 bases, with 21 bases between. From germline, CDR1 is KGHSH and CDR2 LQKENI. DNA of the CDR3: TGTGCCAGCTCACCAAAACAGGCAGGCGGAACAGGAGAAGCTTTCTTT. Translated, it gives CASSPKQAGGTGEAFF. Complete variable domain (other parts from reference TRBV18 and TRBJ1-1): NAGVMQNPRHLVRRRGQEARLRCSPMKGHSHVYWYRQLPEEGLKFMVYLQKENIIDESGMPKERFSAEFPKEGPSILRIQQVVRGDSAAYFCASSPKQAGGTGEAFFGQGTRLTVV.

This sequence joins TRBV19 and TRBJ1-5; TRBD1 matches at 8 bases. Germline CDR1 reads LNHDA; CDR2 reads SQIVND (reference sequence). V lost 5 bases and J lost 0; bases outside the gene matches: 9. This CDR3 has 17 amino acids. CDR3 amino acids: CASSAQGAGYSNQPQHF. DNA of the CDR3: TGTGCCAGTAGTGCCCAGGGGGCCGGGTATAGCAATCAGCCCCAGCATTTT.

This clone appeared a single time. CDR3 sequence reads: CASSPTRTGGYEQYF. In nucleotides, the CDR3 is TGTGCCAGCTCACCTACTCGGACAGGGGGATACGAGCAGTACTTC. V gene TRBV18 combines with J gene TRBJ2-7; 10 bases line up with TRBD1. This CDR3 region has 15 residues. Per germline, CDR1 KGHSH and CDR2 LQKENI. Trimming cost V 3 bases and J 4 bases; bases outside gene matches: 6. The complete variable domain, with remaining parts taken from reference TRBV18 and TRBJ2-7, reads NAGVMQNPRHLVRRRGQEARLRCSPMKGHSHVYWYRQLPEEGLKFMVYLQKENIIDESGMPKERFSAEFPKEGPSILRIQQVVRGDSAAYFCASSPTRTGGYEQYFGPGTRLTVT.

CDR3 amino acids: CASSPTDQETQYF. In nucleotides, the CDR3 is TGTGCCAGCTCACCAACGGACCAAGAGACCCAGTACTTC. The chain has TRBV18 and TRBJ2-5; D is unclear. The CDR3 runs 13 residues. Germline CDR1 and CDR2: KGHSH and LQKENI. The V gene lost 2 bases and the J gene lost 0 bases, with 4 bases spanning the gap.